The T cell receptor beta chain described here comes from a study of cytotoxic CD8 clonotypes in ibrutinib-treated CLL. Cryopreserved PBMCs were the source of roughly 2 micrograms of genomic DNA, which went to TCR beta libraries. CDR3 length equals 16 residues. The V gene's germline CDR1 is SGHTA and CDR2 FQGNSA. Trimming removed 2 bases from V and 2 bases from J, with 15 bases in between. Here immunoSEQ multiplex PCR was the method, and the copy in TCRdb shows in-frame clones only, minus some. The sample includes around 250,000 clones, roughly 74% of them seen just once. The sample consisted of PBMCs, taken after 24 months of ibrutinib treatment. The sequence came from a human donor with chronic lymphocytic leukemia. V and J are TRBV7-2 and TRBJ2-5; possibly TRBD2 for D (5 bases). The CDR3 sequence: CASSLTWERPQETQYF. Written as DNA, the CDR3 is TGTGCCAGCAGCTTAACCTGGGAGCGTCCTCAAGAGACCCAGTACTTC.